This TCR beta chain was captured in a study of CD8+ T cells in alopecia areata. The overall study: Each of the treated patients was given oral tofacitinib, 5 to 10 mg twice daily, for moderate-to-severe alopecia areata.

Broader study findings: Elevated clonality characterized lesional scalp relative to normal scalp, particularly in alopecia totalis/universalis.

On this clone itself: Its specificity is unknown.

This CDR3 has 15 amino acids. V lost 2 bases and J lost 7, with 15 bases in between. Germline V lookup: CDR1 SGHAT, CDR2 FQNNGV. RNA was extracted and reverse transcribed into cDNA as the sequencing template. Some clones are missing from TCRdb's copy, which holds only in-frame ones; the method was immunoSEQ multiplex PCR. The profile shows about 91,000 clones, under 45% of them singletons. The sequencing input was CD4+ T cells sorted from blood. The chain recombines TRBV11-2 with TRBJ2-1; no clear D. The source of this sequence is a human donor with alopecia areata. The CDR3 nucleotides read TGTGCCAGCAGCTTACCGCTAGTACAGTCGAATGAGCAGTTCTTC. This sequence encodes CASSLPLVQSNEQFF.